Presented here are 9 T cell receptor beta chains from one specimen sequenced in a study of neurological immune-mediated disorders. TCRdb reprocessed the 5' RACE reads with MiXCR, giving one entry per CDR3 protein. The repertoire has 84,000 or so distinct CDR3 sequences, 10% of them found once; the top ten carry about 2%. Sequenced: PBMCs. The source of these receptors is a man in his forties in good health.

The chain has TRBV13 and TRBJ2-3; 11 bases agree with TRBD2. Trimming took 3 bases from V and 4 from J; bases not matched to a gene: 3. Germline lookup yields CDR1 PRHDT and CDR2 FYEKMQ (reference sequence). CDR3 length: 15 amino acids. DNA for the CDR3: TGTGCCAGCAGCTTTATACTAGCGGGAGCAGATACGCAGTATTTT. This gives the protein CASSFILAGADTQYF. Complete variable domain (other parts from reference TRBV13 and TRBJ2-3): AAGVIQSPRHLIKEKRETATLKCYPIPRHDTVYWYQQGPGQDPQFLISFYEKMQSDKGSIPDRFSAQQFSDYHSELNMSSLELGDSALYFCASSFILAGADTQYFGPGTRLTVL.

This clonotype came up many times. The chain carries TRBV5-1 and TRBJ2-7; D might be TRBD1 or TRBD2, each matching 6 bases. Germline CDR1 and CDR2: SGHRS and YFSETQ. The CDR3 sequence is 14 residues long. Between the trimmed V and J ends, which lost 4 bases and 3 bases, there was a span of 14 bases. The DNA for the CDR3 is TGCGCCAGCAGCGAACAGGGCGGGAACTACGAGCAGTACTTC. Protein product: CASSEQGGNYEQYF. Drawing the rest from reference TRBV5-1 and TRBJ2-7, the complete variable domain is KAGVTQTPRYLIKTRGQQVTLSCSPISGHRSVSWYQQTPGQGLQFLFEYFSETQRNKGNFPGRFSGRQFSNSRSEMNVSTLELGDSALYLCASSEQGGNYEQYFGPGTRLTVT.

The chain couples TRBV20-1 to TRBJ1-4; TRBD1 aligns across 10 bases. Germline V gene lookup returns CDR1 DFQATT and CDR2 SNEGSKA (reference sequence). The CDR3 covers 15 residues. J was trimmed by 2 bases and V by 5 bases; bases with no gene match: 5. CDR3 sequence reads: CSASDRGYTNEKLFF. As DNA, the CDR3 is TGCAGTGCTTCGGACAGGGGGTACACTAATGAAAAACTGTTTTTT.

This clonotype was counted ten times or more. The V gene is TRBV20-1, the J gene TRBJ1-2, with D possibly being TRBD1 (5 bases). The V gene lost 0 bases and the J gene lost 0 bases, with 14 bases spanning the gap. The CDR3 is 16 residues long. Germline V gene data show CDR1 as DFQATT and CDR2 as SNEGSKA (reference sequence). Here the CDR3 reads CSARDRRGRANYGYTF. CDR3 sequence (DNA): TGCAGTGCTAGAGATCGGCGGGGCAGGGCTAACTATGGCTACACCTTC.

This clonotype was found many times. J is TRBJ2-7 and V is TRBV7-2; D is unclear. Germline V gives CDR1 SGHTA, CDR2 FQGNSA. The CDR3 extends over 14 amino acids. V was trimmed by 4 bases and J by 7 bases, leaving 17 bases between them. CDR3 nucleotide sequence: TGTGCCAGCAGCTCTACCCCCGTGGCTTGGGAGCAGTACTTC. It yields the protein CASSSTPVAWEQYF.

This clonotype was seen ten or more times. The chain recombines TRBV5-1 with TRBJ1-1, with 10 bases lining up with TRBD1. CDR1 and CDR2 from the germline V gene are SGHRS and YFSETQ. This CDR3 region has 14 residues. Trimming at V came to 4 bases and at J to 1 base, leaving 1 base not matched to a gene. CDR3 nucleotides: TGCGCCAGCAGCGGGACAGGGGAGAACACTGAAGCTTTCTTT. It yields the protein CASSGTGENTEAFF.

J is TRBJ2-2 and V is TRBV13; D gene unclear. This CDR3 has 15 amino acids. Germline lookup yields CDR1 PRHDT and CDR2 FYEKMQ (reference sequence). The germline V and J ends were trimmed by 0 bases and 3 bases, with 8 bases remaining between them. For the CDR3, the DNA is TGTGCCAGCAGCTTAGGAGATTCGGACACCGGGGAGCTGTTTTTT. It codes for CASSLGDSDTGELFF.

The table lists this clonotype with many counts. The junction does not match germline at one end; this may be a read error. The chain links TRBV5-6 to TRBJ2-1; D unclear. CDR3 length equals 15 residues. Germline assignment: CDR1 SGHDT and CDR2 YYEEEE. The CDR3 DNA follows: TGTGCCAGCACCTTGTACCCGATTCGCGACAATGAGCAGTTCTTC. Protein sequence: CASTLYPIRDNEQFF.

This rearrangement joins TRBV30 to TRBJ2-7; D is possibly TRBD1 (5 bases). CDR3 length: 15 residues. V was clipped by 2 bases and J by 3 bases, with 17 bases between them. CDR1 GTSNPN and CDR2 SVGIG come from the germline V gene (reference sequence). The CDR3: CAWSHVQDGYYEQYF. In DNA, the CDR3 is TGTGCCTGGAGTCATGTACAGGACGGGTACTACGAGCAGTACTTC.